The rows below give T cell receptor beta chains drawn from one sample of a study of blood T cell repertoires in COVID-19. Sequenced by immunoSEQ multiplex PCR; TCRdb stores in-frame clones only, minus some. The data contain tens of thousands of clones, roughly 87% of them singletons. Sequenced material: peripheral blood. These receptors were obtained from a man aged 55 to 70 with active COVID-19. Each CDR3 is given with its conserved first and last residue. Fields, in order: D gene, J gene, clone size, V gene, CDR3 protein, CDR3 DNA. A D gene is named only where the DNA matches it firmly. For some rows the clone size is stated as once, few or many, or as a class when expanded; others skip it.

d_call: TRBD2
j_call: TRBJ2-1
clone_size: -
v_call: TRBV27
cdr3_aa: CASSPIRLAPARYNEQFF
cdr3_nt: TGTGCCAGCAGTCCCATTAGACTAGCGCCCGCTCGATACAATGAGCAGTTCTTC

d_call: -
j_call: TRBJ1-1
clone_size: -
v_call: TRBV12-3/TRBV12-4
cdr3_aa: CASSLGENTEAFF
cdr3_nt: TGTGCCAGCAGTTTGGGCGAAAACACTGAAGCTTTCTTT

d_call: TRBD2
j_call: TRBJ2-1
clone_size: few
v_call: TRBV2
cdr3_aa: CASSELSLAGINEQFF
cdr3_nt: TGTGCCAGCAGTGAATTGTCACTAGCGGGAATAAATGAGCAGTTCTTC

d_call: TRBD2
j_call: TRBJ2-1
clone_size: -
v_call: TRBV28
cdr3_aa: CASSSGLAGAFESSYNEQFF
cdr3_nt: TGTGCCAGCAGTTCGGGACTAGCGGGAGCTTTCGAGAGCTCCTACAATGAGCAGTTCTTC

d_call: -
j_call: TRBJ1-5
clone_size: -
v_call: TRBV18
cdr3_aa: CASSPNQLDNQPQHF
cdr3_nt: TGTGCCAGCTCACCAAACCAACTAGACAATCAGCCCCAGCATTTT

d_call: -
j_call: TRBJ2-2
clone_size: -
v_call: TRBV7-7
cdr3_aa: CASSPILPDFKTGELFF
cdr3_nt: TGTGCCAGCAGCCCGATCTTACCGGACTTTAAAACCGGGGAGCTGTTTTTT

d_call: TRBD1
j_call: TRBJ2-7
clone_size: -
v_call: TRBV24-1
cdr3_aa: CATSDPGTGAYEQYF
cdr3_nt: TGTGCCACCAGTGACCCCGGGACAGGGGCGTACGAGCAGTACTTC

d_call: TRBD2
j_call: TRBJ2-7
clone_size: -
v_call: TRBV5-6
cdr3_aa: CASYGTSSYEQYF
cdr3_nt: TGTGCCAGCTATGGGACTAGCTCTTACGAGCAGTACTTC

d_call: -
j_call: TRBJ2-7
clone_size: -
v_call: TRBV7-8
cdr3_aa: CASSLLNSPGYEQYF
cdr3_nt: TGTGCCAGCAGCTTATTAAACAGTCCGGGATACGAGCAGTACTTC

d_call: -
j_call: TRBJ2-5
clone_size: once
v_call: TRBV5-1
cdr3_aa: CASSLNDPGLQTQYF
cdr3_nt: TGCGCCAGCAGCTTGAACGATCCGGGATTACAGACCCAGTACTTC